The clone carrying this TCR beta chain appeared a few times. Its cognate antigen is unknown. The data were taken from a study of cytomegalovirus exposure and HLA in healthy donors. Study as a whole: Earlier sequencing of approximately 180 million T cells yielded about 120 million unique TCR beta sequences. Whole-study findings and limits: Specificity of a few CMV-associated chains for CMV antigens was verified in vitro. The authors later found TCR association rates varying by HLA locus, with DRB1 most and HLA-C fewest.

Between the trimmed V and J ends, which lost 3 bases and 2 bases, there was a span of 10 bases. CDR3 length: 13 amino acids. Germline V gene sequence: CDR1 GTSNPN, CDR2 SVGIG (reference sequence). PCR was performed using 60 Vbeta and 13 Jbeta primers. Clones were sequenced by immunoSEQ multiplex PCR, and TCRdb holds only the in-frame ones, with some missing. The table has 65,000 to 85,000 clones, about 9.5% seen once. The rearrangement uses TRBV30 and TRBJ1-1; unclear D gene. The receptor's source is a man aged 60 to 69 in good health and CMV-seropositive. Sequenced material: PBMCs. The CDR3 loop is CAWSLLKNTEAFF. The CDR3 DNA reads TGTGCCTGGAGCTTACTTAAAAACACTGAAGCTTTCTTT.